This T cell receptor beta chain was sequenced for a study of T cells in Graves' hyperthyroidism and ophthalmopathy. Points from the study as a whole: Blood shared most expanded thyroid clonotypes above 0.001.

For this clonotype: What it binds is unknown.

Per the germline V gene, CDR1 is SEHNR and CDR2 is FQNEAQ (reference sequence). Germline trimming cut 2 bases from V and 5 bases from J; bases unmatched to any gene: 7. The CDR3 length is 15 residues. Any patient presenting with uncontrolled infection, other autoimmune disease, pregnancy or lactation was left out. Clinical symptoms, serum thyroxine, TRAb, thyroid ultrasound and orbital computed tomography informed diagnoses. Amplified TCR beta CDR3 regions derived from RNA transcripts. First-round RT-PCR targeting the TCR CDR3 was performed with the HTBI primer set. TCRdb ran MiXCR on the multiplex PCR reads and lists one entry per CDR3 protein. The repertoire has roughly 510,000 distinct CDR3 sequences, about 45% of them found once; the top ten carry 44%.

Sequencing was performed on peripheral blood or thyroid tissue (not recorded which). This TCR was sampled from an adult woman with Graves' disease, either hyperthyroidism or ophthalmopathy (not recorded which). This rearrangement joins TRBV7-9 to TRBJ2-7; 9 bases agree with TRBD2. The CDR3: CASSLSLAGNHEQYF. As DNA, the CDR3 is TGTGCCAGCAGCTTAAGTCTAGCGGGAAATCACGAGCAGTACTTC.